The 10 T cell receptor beta chains reported below all come from one sample, sequenced in a study of memory CD4+ T cells and cytomegalovirus serostatus. The assay was immunoSEQ multiplex PCR, and TCRdb's table has in-frame clones only and misses some. Of nearly 60,000 clones listed, 80% to 90% are singletons. The sort gate was single viable CD3+CD4+CD8-CD45RO+ cells for memory CD4+ T cells. The sequencing input was memory CD4+ T cells from blood. The receptors originated from an adult in good health and CMV-seronegative.

The V call is TRBV30, the J call TRBJ2-1; 9 nucleotides match TRBD2. The junction had 9 bases not matched to a gene; V was cut back by 3 bases and J by 6 bases. This CDR3 spans 15 amino acids. Looked up from germline, CDR1 is GTSNPN and CDR2 is SVGIG (reference sequence). CDR3 amino acids: CAWRQAGGLSNEQFF. In DNA, the CDR3 is TGTGCCTGGAGGCAAGCGGGAGGTCTCAGCAATGAGCAGTTCTTC.

The chain joins TRBV27 to TRBJ1-5, with D unresolved. Germline V gene data show CDR1 as MNHEY and CDR2 as SMNVEV (reference sequence). The V end lost 2 bases, the J end lost 0 bases, and 11 bases lay between the germline ends. The CDR3 contains 16 residues. CDR3 region: CASSLEVFDSNQPQHF. For the CDR3, the DNA is TGTGCCAGCAGTTTAGAAGTCTTCGATAGCAATCAGCCCCAGCATTTT.

The rearrangement links TRBV29-1 to TRBJ1-1; no firm D call. CDR3 length: 14 amino acids. Germline V gene lookup returns CDR1 SQVTM and CDR2 ANQGSEA. Trimming removed 4 bases at V and 2 bases at J, with 14 bases between. The CDR3 coding sequence is TGCAGCGTTGTAGGAGGGTCGGGTAACACTGAAGCTTTCTTT. It translates to CSVVGGSGNTEAFF.

The rearrangement links TRBV7-2 to TRBJ2-1, with 8 bases aligning to TRBD2. The CDR3 totals 16 residues. V shed 3 bases and J 10 bases; nucleotides not matched to a gene: 14. Germline V lookup: CDR1 SGHTA, CDR2 FQGNSA. For the CDR3, the DNA is TGTGCCAGCAGCTTCTATCGGGAGGGCCCCCCAGTGGAGCAGTTCTTC. This encodes CASSFYREGPPVEQFF. The full variable domain, its missing parts supplied by reference TRBV7-2 and TRBJ2-1, is GAGVSQSPSNKVTEKGKDVELRCDPISGHTALYWYRQSLGQGLEFLIYFQGNSAPDKSGLPSDRFSAERTGGSVSTLTIQRTQQEDSAVYLCASSFYREGPPVEQFFGPGTRLTVL.

This sequence joins TRBV20-1 and TRBJ2-5; D is undetermined. V was trimmed by 2 bases and J by 4 bases, leaving 2 bases between them. CDR3 length: 10 residues. CDR1 and CDR2 from the germline V gene are DFQATT and SNEGSKA (reference sequence). Here the CDR3 DNA reads TGCAGTGCTAGAAGAGAGACCCAGTACTTC. It specifies CSARRETQYF.

This clone has only a few counts. The chain couples TRBV7-9 to TRBJ2-5; 12 positions match TRBD2. V gave up 6 bases and J gave up 5 bases; unmatched junction bases: 16. This CDR3 is built from 18 residues. The V gene's germline CDR1 is SEHNR and CDR2 FQNEAQ (reference sequence). The CDR3 region has the DNA TGTGCCAGCAGAGCCGACGGCGGACTAGCGGGACCGAGGGAGACCCAGTACTTC. Its translation is CASRADGGLAGPRETQYF.

The rearrangement links TRBV2 to TRBJ2-5; 14 bases map to TRBD2. This CDR3 is 14 amino acids long. Trimming cost V 6 bases and J 7 bases; bases outside gene matches: 4. Germline V CDR1 and CDR2: SNHLY, FYNNEI. The CDR3 nucleotides read TGTGCCAGCAGGGGGACTAGCGGGAGTGGGACCCAGTACTTC. Translated, it gives CASRGTSGSGTQYF.

This chain joins TRBV5-5 and TRBJ2-5; 10 bases line up with TRBD1. With 3 bases clipped from V and 5 bases from J, the junction kept 4 bases outside the gene matches. The length of the CDR3 is 14 residues. The germline gives CDR1 SGHKS, CDR2 YYEKEE (reference sequence). CDR3 nucleotides: TGTGCCAGCAGCTACGGGACAGGGGTCGAGACCCAGTACTTC. Translating it yields CASSYGTGVETQYF. Together with reference TRBV5-5 and TRBJ2-5, the CDR3 gives the full variable domain: DAGVTQSPTHLIKTRGQQVTLRCSPISGHKSVSWYQQVLGQGPQFIFQYYEKEERGRGNFPDRFSARQFPNYSSELNVNALLLGDSALYLCASSYGTGVETQYFGPGTRLLVL.

The chain employs TRBV28 and TRBJ1-5, with unresolved D. The germline CDR1 and CDR2 sequences are MDHEN and SYDVKM. Trimming took off 5 bases at V and 1 base at J, with 9 bases between the two ends. The CDR3 extends over 14 amino acids. In DNA, the CDR3 is TGTGCCAGCAGTCTTACCGGGAGCAATCAGCCCCAGCATTTT. As protein: CASSLTGSNQPQHF. Drawing the rest from reference TRBV28 and TRBJ1-5, the complete variable domain is DVKVTQSSRYLVKRTGEKVFLECVQDMDHENMFWYRQDPGLGLRLIYFSYDVKMKEKGDIPEGYSVSREKKERFSLILESASTNQTSMYLCASSLTGSNQPQHFGDGTRLSIL.

This clone has a single count. This chain connects TRBV18 to TRBJ2-1; D not resolved. The CDR3 has 11 amino acids. V was pared by 2 bases and J by 10 bases, with 6 bases between. Germline values: CDR1 KGHSH, CDR2 LQKENI. The CDR3 coding sequence is TGTGCCAGCTCACCAGTCGAAGAGCAGTTCTTC. This codes for CASSPVEEQFF.